A selection of T cell receptor beta chains follows, all from one sample in a study of blood T cell repertoires in COVID-19. Clones were sequenced by immunoSEQ multiplex PCR, and TCRdb holds only the in-frame ones, with some missing. The sample consists of fewer than 350,000 clones, less than 85% of them appearing once. Sequencing used PBMCs or T cells enriched from blood (not recorded which). The receptors derive from a woman aged 45-65 years who had recovered from COVID-19. Each CDR3 is given with its conserved first and last residue. D genes are given only for firm matches. Rows give clone size only sometimes, using once, few, many, or a class for an expanded clone.

TRBV19,TRBJ1-1,-,TRBD1,TGTGCCAGTAGTACCACCGGGACAGGGGGCACTGAAGCTTTCTTT,CASSTTGTGGTEAFF
TRBV19,TRBJ2-6,-,TRBD1,TGTGCCAGTTCTGAGACAGGGGGATTTGGGGCCAACGTCCTGACTTTC,CASSETGGFGANVLTF
TRBV21-1,TRBJ2-6,-,-,TGTGCCAGCAGCAGGGACACCCACTCTGGGGCCAACGTCCTGACTTTC,CASSRDTHSGANVLTF
TRBV27,TRBJ2-2,-,TRBD2,TGTGCCAGCAGTGACGGGACTAGCGGGGCCGGGGAGCTGTTTTTT,CASSDGTSGAGELFF
TRBV2,TRBJ2-3,-,TRBD2,TGTGCCAGCAGTGAGGGACTAGCGGGAGCATCGGATACGCAGTATTTT,CASSEGLAGASDTQYF
TRBV29-1,TRBJ1-5,-,TRBD1,TGCAGCGTTGAAATTAGGATCCACCCGGACAGGGGTTATAGCAATCAGCCCCAGCATTTT,CSVEIRIHPDRGYSNQPQHF
TRBV9,TRBJ2-1,-,TRBD1,TGTGCCAGCAGCGTAGTAGGACAGGGGATCGATGAGCAGTTCTTC,CASSVVGQGIDEQFF
TRBV18,TRBJ1-5,once,-,TGTGCCAGCTCACCAGGCATAAGATTCGGCAATCAGCCCCAGCATTTT,CASSPGIRFGNQPQHF
TRBV19,TRBJ1-1,-,-,TGTGCCAGTAGCTCACAGATTAACACTGAAGCTTTCTTT,CASSSQINTEAFF
TRBV7-2,TRBJ2-7,-,-,TGTGCCAGCAGCTTAGTCCATAGCGAGCAGTACTTC,CASSLVHSEQYF
TRBV5-4,TRBJ2-6,-,TRBD1,TGTGCCAGCAGCTTTGGGGGACAGGGTATCGCTGGGGCCAACGTCCTGACTTTC,CASSFGGQGIAGANVLTF
TRBV27,TRBJ1-2,-,-,TGTGCCAGCAGTTTATCGGGGCAGGGCTATGGCTACACCTTC,CASSLSGQGYGYTF
TRBV4-3,TRBJ2-1,few,TRBD2,TGCGCCAGCAGCCAAGATTTAGCGGGAGGCGATGAGCAGTTCTTC,CASSQDLAGGDEQFF
TRBV29-1,TRBJ1-1,-,-,TGCAGCGCAAGGTGGGCGGGCCCCGGGGACACTGAAGCTTTCTTT,CSARWAGPGDTEAFF
TRBV13,TRBJ2-5,-,TRBD2,TGTGCCAGCAGCTCGACTAGCGGGGGGGAGACCCAGTACTTC,CASSSTSGGETQYF
TRBV21-1,TRBJ1-4,once,-,TGTGCCAGCAGCAAATCAGTCCGAGGAGCATGGGAAAAACTGTTTTTT,CASSKSVRGAWEKLFF
TRBV7-8,TRBJ1-1,-,TRBD1,TGTGCCAGCAGCCCCGAACAGGGGGGGTCAGGTACTGAAGCTTTCTTT,CASSPEQGGSGTEAFF
TRBV29-1,TRBJ2-7,-,-,TGCAGCGTCCGGGGGGCAGGAAAATACGAGCAGTACTTC,CSVRGAGKYEQYF
TRBV7-9,TRBJ1-1,-,-,TGTGCCAGCAGCTTAAGGACAGAGAACACTGAAGCTTTCTTT,CASSLRTENTEAFF
TRBV7-2,TRBJ2-7,-,-,TGTGCCAGCAGCCCCAGTTCAGGGGTCGAGCAGTACTTC,CASSPSSGVEQYF
TRBV7-8,TRBJ1-5,-,-,TGTGCCAGCAGCGGGAGTCGAAGGATTAGTCAGCCCCAGCATTTT,CASSGSRRISQPQHF
TRBV27,TRBJ1-1,-,-,TGTGCCAGCAGTTCCGGACTCGGGGACACTGAAGCTTTCTTT,CASSSGLGDTEAFF
TRBV7-2,TRBJ1-1,few,-,TGTGCCAGCAGCTTAAAAGGGGATGGCACTGAAGCTTTCTTT,CASSLKGDGTEAFF
TRBV7-6,TRBJ2-1,-,TRBD1,TGTGCCAGCAGCAGAACCGACAGGGTCAATGAGCAGTTCTTC,CASSRTDRVNEQFF
TRBV3-1/TRBV3-2,TRBJ1-4,-,-,TGTGCCAGCAGCCAATTAGCAACTAATGAAAAACTGTTTTTT,CASSQLATNEKLFF
TRBV4-2,TRBJ1-1,-,TRBD1,TGTGCCAGCAGCCAAGGACAGGGGGCGAACACTGAAGCTTTCTTT,CASSQGQGANTEAFF
TRBV6-5,TRBJ2-2,-,TRBD1,TGTGCCAGCAGGCGCGGACAGGGGACCGGGGAGCTGTTTTTT,CASRRGQGTGELFF
TRBV4-1,TRBJ2-1,-,TRBD1,TGCGCCAGCAGCCAAGCCCCAACGGACAGGAATGAGCAGTTCTTC,CASSQAPTDRNEQFF
TRBV7-6,TRBJ1-5,-,-,TGTGCCAGCAGTTCCGGGACACATAGCAATCAGCCCCAGCATTTT,CASSSGTHSNQPQHF
TRBV9,TRBJ2-3,-,TRBD1,TGTGCCAGCAGCCTTACAGGGGGCGCGACAGATACGCAGTATTTT,CASSLTGGATDTQYF
TRBV9,TRBJ1-3,once,-,TGTGCCAGCAGCCTGCTAGACCGTTCCTCCTCTGGAAACACCATATATTTT,CASSLLDRSSSGNTIYF
TRBV24-1,TRBJ2-3,-,TRBD1,TGTGCCACCAGTCGGGACAGCGCAGATACGCAGTATTTT,CATSRDSADTQYF
TRBV7-2,TRBJ2-1,-,-,TGTGCCAGCAGCTTAGTTGGGGGCTCCAGTGAGCAGTTCTTC,CASSLVGGSSEQFF
TRBV4-2,TRBJ1-4,once,-,TGTGCCAGCAGCCGGGAGGGCAGGGGAAATGAAAAACTGTTTTTT,CASSREGRGNEKLFF
TRBV30,TRBJ2-5,-,-,TGTGCCTGGAGTGGTAACCAAGAGACCCAGTACTTC,CAWSGNQETQYF